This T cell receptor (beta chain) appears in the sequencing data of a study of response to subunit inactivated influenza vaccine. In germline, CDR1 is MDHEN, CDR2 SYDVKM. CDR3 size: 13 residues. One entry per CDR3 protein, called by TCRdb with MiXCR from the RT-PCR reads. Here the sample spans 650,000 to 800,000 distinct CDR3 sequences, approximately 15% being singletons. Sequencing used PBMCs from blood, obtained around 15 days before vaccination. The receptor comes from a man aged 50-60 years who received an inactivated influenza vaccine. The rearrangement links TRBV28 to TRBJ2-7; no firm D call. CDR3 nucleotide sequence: TGTGTCGCACAGAATTCCTTCTCCTACGAGCAGTACTTC. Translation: CVAQNSFSYEQYF.